The 8 T cell receptor beta chains reported below all come from one sample, sequenced in a study of blood T cell repertoires in COVID-19 (dated by TCRdb to about 2020). The library was prepared using the immunoSEQ multiplex PCR assay. Not all clones reach the TCRdb copy of this immuneACCESS table, which keeps in-frame sequences only. Checked studies attribute under half of the gap to unresolved V genes and leave the rest unexplained. A total of hundreds of thousands of clones appear in this sample, approximately 85% of them only once. The ten largest clones represent approximately 1% of the sample. Sequenced material: PBMCs or T cells enriched from blood (not recorded which). Receptors originate from a woman in her 30s who had recovered from COVID-19.

The chain has TRBV5-4 and TRBJ1-1, with D maybe TRBD1 (6 bases). Per the germline V gene, CDR1 is SGHNT and CDR2 is YYREEE (reference sequence). The V end lost 7 bases, the J end lost 8 bases, and 9 bases lay between the germline ends. The CDR3 spans 10 residues. The chain's CDR3 is CASAGQEAFF. The CDR3 bases are TGTGCCAGCGCCGGACAGGAAGCTTTCTTT. Full variable domain (outside the CDR3, taken from reference TRBV5-4 and TRBJ1-1): ETGVTQSPTHLIKTRGQQVTLRCSSQSGHNTVSWYQQALGQGPQFIFQYYREEENGRGNFPPRFSGLQFPNYSSELNVNALELDDSALYLCASAGQEAFFGQGTRLTVV.

The V and J genes are TRBV7-2 and TRBJ2-1, with TRBD2 matching over 10 bases. The junction had 3 bases not matched to a gene; V was cut back by 5 bases and J by 5 bases. The CDR3 consists of 14 residues. Germline lookup yields CDR1 SGHTA and CDR2 FQGNSA. The CDR3 protein is CASSPGLANNEQFF. CDR3 nucleotide sequence: TGTGCCAGCAGCCCGGGACTAGCGAACAATGAGCAGTTCTTC.

This chain links TRBV20-1 with TRBJ1-2, with a weak D call TRBD1 (5 bases). Trimming pared 3 bases from V and 2 bases from J, leaving 13 bases between. The CDR3 is 14 residues long. Germline V gene lookup returns CDR1 DFQATT and CDR2 SNEGSKA (reference sequence). The chain's CDR3 is CSASDKQVNYGYTF. The CDR3 DNA reads TGCAGTGCTAGTGATAAACAGGTGAACTATGGCTACACCTTC.

The chain is built from TRBV15 and TRBJ1-4, with D perhaps matching TRBD1 (5 bases). The CDR3 contains 16 residues. Trimming pared 0 bases from V and 4 bases from J, leaving 12 bases between. The germline V gene has CDR1 LNHNV and CDR2 YYDKDF (reference sequence). The CDR3 nucleotides read TGTGCCACCAGCAGAGATGGGAACAGGATTAATGAAAAACTGTTTTTT. Encoded protein: CATSRDGNRINEKLFF.

The rearrangement uses TRBV3-1 (or the pseudogene TRBV3-2) and TRBJ2-1, with D maybe TRBD2 (5 bases). Germline loops: CDR1 LGHDT, CDR2 YNNKEL (reference sequence). V lost 4 bases, J lost 0 bases, and 10 bases lay in between. CDR3 length: 15 amino acids. The CDR3 region has the DNA TGTGCCAGCAGCCTTAGCGCTGGCTCCTACAATGAGCAGTTCTTC. Translated, it gives CASSLSAGSYNEQFF.

This chain joins TRBV30 and TRBJ1-6, with D tentatively TRBD1 (6 bases). The CDR3 has 14 residues. The germline V gene encodes CDR1 GTSNPN and CDR2 SVGIG (reference sequence). V lost 4 bases and J lost 9, with 16 bases in between. This chain's CDR3 is CAWNRELRSSPLHF. CDR3 nucleotides: TGTGCCTGGAACAGGGAACTTCGAAGTTCACCCCTCCACTTT.

The chain uses TRBV6-5 and TRBJ2-7, with D maybe TRBD1 (6 bases). V was pared by 4 bases and J by 1 base, with 8 bases between. Germline V gene lookup returns CDR1 MNHEY and CDR2 SVGAGI. The CDR3 has 13 amino acids. CDR3 bases: TGTGCCAGCAGTTCAACAGGGTCCTACGAGCAGTACTTC. Its translation: CASSSTGSYEQYF.

The chain combines TRBV5-1 with TRBJ1-2, with TRBD1 as a possible D gene (6 bases). Trimming took off 4 bases at V and 2 bases at J, with 12 bases between the two ends. Germline V gene data show CDR1 as SGHRS and CDR2 as YFSETQ. The CDR3 spans 14 residues. The CDR3, as DNA: TGCGCCAGCAGCCCAGGGGAGCCCAACTATGGCTACACCTTC. It translates to CASSPGEPNYGYTF.